Reported below is one T cell receptor (beta chain). Its antigen is as yet unknown. The PCR ran on 60 Vbeta and 13 Jbeta primers. Profiled with immunoSEQ multiplex PCR; TCRdb holds only in-frame clones, not every one. There are around 130,000 clones in the sample; about 80% occur only once, and around 3.6% lies in the top ten. V dropped 4 bases and J dropped 5 bases, with 12 bases sitting between them. CDR1 is SGHRS and CDR2 is YFSETQ in the germline V gene. The CDR3 runs to 14 residues. The data originate from a study of cytomegalovirus exposure and HLA in healthy donors. Points from the study as a whole: As a later analysis showed, a missense DCLRE1C variant was linked to trimming of TCR beta V- and J-genes. Presence/absence analyses assumed roughly uniform sequencing depth across donors. An apparent linkage of common viral pathogens to several of the most significant clusters emerged in a later analysis. Reported findings show TCR beta sequences accurately forecast HLA-A and HLA-B alleles in most subjects.

This clonotype was sampled from a woman aged 40 to 50 in good health and CMV-seronegative. The chain couples TRBV5-1 to TRBJ2-2; D remains ambiguous. Sequencing was performed on PBMCs. The DNA for the CDR3 is TGCGCCAGCAGCCACTACAAAAATACCGGGGAGCTGTTTTTT. Its protein product is CASSHYKNTGELFF.